The clone carrying this T cell receptor (beta chain) was recorded at least ten times. The target antigen is unknown. This sample is part of a study of regulatory T cells in long-lasting Graves disease. Study outcomes and limitations: Clonotypes that were public and shared totalled around 2,700 in persistent patients versus around 1,000 in new patients.

The CDR3 runs 16 residues. Trimming cost V 3 bases and J 6 bases; bases outside gene matches: 12. Per the germline V gene, CDR1 is DFQATT and CDR2 is SNEGSKA (reference sequence). In building TCR beta libraries, iRepertoire HTBI primers were used together with Arm-PCR of CDR3 regions. TCRdb analysed the multiplex PCR reads with MiXCR anew, one entry per CDR3 protein. Among 350,000 to 450,000 distinct CDR3 sequences listed, about 15% were seen once. As to time point: newly diagnosed GD, antithyroid drugs for less than 3 months. Generation of the TCR library employed RNA extracted from PBMCs. The same specimen was also included in a second study, on T cells in Graves' hyperthyroidism and ophthalmopathy.

V gene TRBV20-1 combines with J gene TRBJ2-3; TRBD2 matches 10 bases. The starting material was peripheral blood mononuclear cells (PBMCs), obtained at new diagnosis, from a patient treated with antithyroid drugs. The sequence was collected from a woman in her forties with Graves disease. The CDR3 loop is CSARPPSAGGPDTQYF. As DNA, the CDR3 is TGCAGTGCTAGGCCCCCTTCAGCGGGAGGGCCGGATACGCAGTATTTT.